This T cell receptor (beta chain) derives from a study of T cell responses to AZD1222 COVID-19 vaccine listed by TCRdb under 2021. In the study overall: AZD1222 recipients given second doses at about 4 weeks or at about 12 weeks were pooled, since spike-specific TCR depth and breadth were not found to differ between the two schedules. TCR sequencing was performed for roughly 240 trial participants, of whom around 200 were given two doses of AZD1222 and approximately 25 were given two doses of MenACWY control vaccine. Enrollment into the trials was organized by age into subgroups of 18-55, 56-69 and 70-plus years, and those subgroups contained approximately 160, 26 and 62 TCR-sequenced participants, respectively. The paper as a whole reports these results and caveats: Only five to seven AZD1222 recipients were SARS-CoV-2 seropositive at baseline, limiting conclusions about previously exposed vaccinees. Because no day 14 peak-response samples were available, repertoires were characterized only after the peak T cell response. Spike-specific TCR breadth and depth rose significantly after two AZD1222 doses compared with day 0 and with MenACWY recipients. In the small 56-69-year group, the increase in depth fell short of significance, most likely because of low power. Participants were mostly white British and included more females than males, and it was suggested by the authors that clonal diversity may have been underestimated. Reportedly, almost half of the unique spike-specific TCRs recognized epitopes lying outside the regions that are mutated in the B.1.351 and B.1.1.7 variants. Vaccine-associated CD4 TCRs spanned the whole spike protein, with dominant responses in regions 160-218 and 743-854.

To note about this clone: There is no known antigen for this receptor. Base qualities are missing; no much larger clone stands one base away.

Interpreted using the paper, the time point label stands for: baseline before first vaccination. Vaccinee samples came from UK trials COV001 and COV002, including a single-blind randomized controlled phase 2/3 trial of AZD1222 (ChAdOx1 nCoV-19) in healthy adults. For TCRbeta chain sequencing, PBMC samples were collected from trial participants at day 0 and at day 28 after the second dose. The CDR3 regions of human TCRbeta chains were analyzed by immunosequencing. The authors' analysis ran thus. TCRs in the repertoires were compared against a reference library of SARS-CoV-2-specific TCRs that had been generated with the MIRA antigen-specificity platform. Breadth was defined as the fraction of unique TCRs that were SARS-CoV-2-associated. Depth was defined as the fraction of total T cells that were SARS-CoV-2-associated. Using the MIRA data, each spike-specific TCR was mapped to the spike region that the TCR reacts to and placed in a CD4 or CD8 class. Log10-transformed breadth and depth values were compared by one-way ANOVA with Sidak's multiple comparisons tests. TCRdb re-hosts the immuneACCESS table, in-frame sequences only. Its copies lack some clones; in the studies checked, an unresolved V gene accounts for under half of them, and the cause for the rest is not known. V, J and clone size reflect that table, while D and trimming were determined from the DNA. The sample table lists tens of thousands of clones, 70% to 85% of them with a count of one. The top ten clonotypes cover around a fifth of the sample.

V is clipped by 8 bases and J by 3 bases, and the sequence between their germline boundaries is 19 bases long. The germline V gene provides CDR1 SGHTA and CDR2 FQGNSA. The cysteine opens and the phenylalanine closes a CDR3 of 16 amino acids. Kept here is only the CDR3 DNA, which spans 48 bases and is read in frame from base 1. The receptor was isolated from an adult in good health. This specimen was peripheral blood, taken on day 0 of AZD1222 vaccination. This chain is built from TRBV7-2 and TRBJ2-2, with the identity of the D gene unclear. The encoded CDR3 is CASLSSPGWDTGELFF. The base sequence is TGTGCCAGCCTATCGAGCCCCGGGTGGGACACCGGGGAGCTGTTTTTT. The CDR3, completed at both ends by the reference TRBV7-2 and TRBJ2-2 genes, gives the full variable domain GAGVSQSPSNKVTEKGKDVELRCDPISGHTALYWYRQSLGQGLEFLIYFQGNSAPDKSGLPSDRFSAERTGGSVSTLTIQRTQQEDSAVYLCASLSSPGWDTGELFFGEGSRLTVL.